The 30 T cell receptor beta chains reported below all come from one sample, sequenced in a study of blood T cell repertoires in COVID-19. Profiled with immunoSEQ multiplex PCR; TCRdb holds only in-frame clones, not every one. The sample shows about 120,000 clones, approximately 71% of them seen only once. Sequenced material: peripheral blood. The receptors were gathered from a human donor in a cohort sampled during active COVID-19.

This chain uses TRBV28 with TRBJ2-7, with TRBD2 identical over 7 bases. Germline CDR1 and CDR2: MDHEN and SYDVKM. V trimming: 6 bases; J trimming: 2 bases; junction bases outside the gene matches: 10. This CDR3 region has 15 residues. The CDR3 DNA reads TGTGCCAGCAGCAGCCGGGACTACCCAACCTACGAGCAGTACTTC. This gives the protein CASSSRDYPTYEQYF.

V gene TRBV28 combines with J gene TRBJ2-7; a weak D match, TRBD2 (6 bases). There are 16 residues in the CDR3. Germline loops: CDR1 MDHEN, CDR2 SYDVKM. V lost 4 bases and J lost 4, with 20 bases in between. The CDR3 reads CASSSTFSPGGYEQYF. CDR3 DNA sequence: TGTGCCAGCAGTTCCACCTTTAGCCCCGGGGGATACGAGCAGTACTTC.

This clone appeared a few times. CDR3 coding DNA: TGTGCCAGTAGTACAGGTTTTAACTATGGCTACACCTTC. This gives the protein CASSTGFNYGYTF. V and J are TRBV19 and TRBJ1-2; D is ambiguous. V was cut by 4 bases and J by 1 base, with 7 bases left in between. This CDR3 is 13 amino acids long. Germline CDR1 reads LNHDA; CDR2 reads SQIVND (reference sequence).

This rearrangement joins TRBV12-3 or TRBV12-4 to TRBJ1-4; no firm D call. The length of the CDR3 is 12 residues. V was pared by 3 bases and J by 6 bases, with 5 bases between. The CDR3 DNA reads TGTGCCAGCAGTTTTTCGGATGAAAAACTGTTTTTT. Translation: CASSFSDEKLFF.

V gene TRBV5-5 combines with J gene TRBJ2-5; TRBD1 agrees at 9 bases. The germline V gene has CDR1 SGHKS and CDR2 YYEKEE (reference sequence). V shed 4 bases, J shed 2 bases, and the junction held 3 bases outside the gene matches. The CDR3 totals 14 residues. Here the CDR3 DNA reads TGTGCCAGCAGCCCCGGGACAGGGCAAGAGACCCAGTACTTC. Its translation is CASSPGTGQETQYF. The full variable domain, completed using reference TRBV5-5 and TRBJ2-5, is DAGVTQSPTHLIKTRGQQVTLRCSPISGHKSVSWYQQVLGQGPQFIFQYYEKEERGRGNFPDRFSARQFPNYSSELNVNALLLGDSALYLCASSPGTGQETQYFGPGTRLLVL.

The chain has TRBV6-1 and TRBJ1-2, with 7 bases fitting TRBD1. The CDR3 covers 13 residues. Trimming removed 3 bases from V and 3 bases from J; junction bases left unmatched: 1. Germline V gene data show CDR1 as MNHNS and CDR2 as SASEGT. The CDR3 sequence is CASSDRGDYGYTF. As DNA, the CDR3 is TGTGCCAGCAGTGACAGGGGGGACTATGGCTACACCTTC.

The V call is TRBV5-1, the J call TRBJ2-1, with no clear D. Trimming stripped 0 bases from V and 5 bases from J, with 9 bases between. This CDR3 is built from 14 residues. Germline CDR1 reads SGHRS; CDR2 reads YFSETQ. The CDR3 coding sequence is TGCGCCAGCAGCTTGGAGACTCTACACAATGAGCAGTTCTTC. Residues: CASSLETLHNEQFF.

The gene calls are TRBV18 and TRBJ2-5, with a tentative D call TRBD1 (5 bases). Germline V lookup: CDR1 KGHSH, CDR2 LQKENI. Trimming took off 2 bases at V and 5 bases at J, with 12 bases between the two ends. The CDR3 sequence is 14 residues long. The CDR3 bases are TGTGCCAGCTCACCAGACAGTTTCTGGGAGACCCAGTACTTC. This translates into CASSPDSFWETQYF.

This clone was seen once. As DNA, the CDR3 is TGTGCCAGCTCACCCGAAACAGGGGGTGGGGAGACCCAGTACTTC. Amino acids: CASSPETGGGETQYF. The rearrangement links TRBV6-5 to TRBJ2-5; 8 nucleotides align to TRBD1. J gave up 5 bases and V 8 bases, and 13 bases lay outside the gene matches. Germline V lookup: CDR1 MNHEY, CDR2 SVGAGI. CDR3 length: 15 amino acids.

This chain uses TRBV4-1 with TRBJ1-6; a possible D gene is TRBD1 (5 bases). The CDR3 extends over 19 amino acids. From germline, CDR1 is MGHRA and CDR2 YSYEKL. Trimming pared 4 bases from V and 5 bases from J, leaving 24 bases between. The CDR3 nucleotides are TGCGCCAGCAGCCGTATCCCGGGACTCCTAAGGGGCGATAATTCACCCCTCCACTTT. It is translated as CASSRIPGLLRGDNSPLHF.

The gene calls are TRBV19 and TRBJ2-7; TRBD1 might be the D (6 bases). Trimming took 5 bases from V and 4 from J, leaving 24 bases between them. Germline lookup yields CDR1 LNHDA and CDR2 SQIVND (reference sequence). This CDR3 comprises 17 residues. CDR3 protein: CASSAPGPGTFSYEQYF. The CDR3 DNA follows: TGTGCCAGTAGTGCCCCCGGGCCAGGGACATTCTCATACGAGCAGTACTTC.

The CDR3 sequence: CASSLGQVFEQYF. Written as DNA, the CDR3 is TGTGCCAGCAGCTTGGGACAGGTTTTCGAGCAGTACTTC. V usage is TRBV7-8 and J usage is TRBJ2-7; 8 bases are a match to TRBD1. Germline lookup yields CDR1 SGHVS and CDR2 FQNEAQ. The CDR3 has 13 residues. The ends lost 3 bases at V and 6 bases at J; junction bases unmatched: 4.

This clone was seen just once. The chain links TRBV7-9 to TRBJ1-5; TRBD1 might be the D (5 bases). Deletions cut 2 bases from V and 3 bases from J, with 14 bases between. Germline V lookup: CDR1 SEHNR, CDR2 FQNEAQ (reference sequence). The CDR3 is 16 amino acids. The CDR3 sequence: CASSLWVGDFNQPQHF. The CDR3 region has the DNA TGTGCCAGCAGCTTATGGGTAGGGGACTTCAATCAGCCCCAGCATTTT.

The rearrangement joins TRBV30 to TRBJ2-1; the match to TRBD2 covers 12 bases. Germline V lookup: CDR1 GTSNPN, CDR2 SVGIG (reference sequence). V was pared by 0 bases and J by 6 bases, with 9 bases of the junction left unmatched. This CDR3 is 17 amino acids long. CDR3 in amino acids: CAWSVKYLAGGGNEQFF. The DNA of the CDR3 is TGTGCCTGGAGTGTAAAGTATCTAGCGGGAGGGGGCAATGAGCAGTTCTTC. Looking up the rest from reference TRBV30 and TRBJ2-1 gives the full variable domain: SQTIHQWPATLVQPVGSPLSLECTVEGTSNPNLYWYRQAAGRGLQLLFYSVGIGQISSEVPQNLSASRPQDRQFILSSKKLLLSDSGFYLCAWSVKYLAGGGNEQFFGPGTRLTVL.

This clone showed up just once. The chain recombines TRBV5-5 with TRBJ2-7; TRBD2 matches 12 bases. Germline CDR1 SGHKS, CDR2 YYEKEE (reference sequence). V lost 3 bases and J lost 2; bases outside the gene matches: 0. This CDR3 is 14 amino acids long. Here the CDR3 reads CASSSSGRAYEQYF. The CDR3 coding sequence is TGTGCCAGCAGCTCTAGCGGGAGGGCCTACGAGCAGTACTTC.

The chain carries TRBV15 and TRBJ2-7; 9 positions agree with TRBD1. Per germline, CDR1 LNHNV and CDR2 YYDKDF (reference sequence). J gave up 7 bases and V 3 bases, and 10 bases lay outside the gene matches. The CDR3 has 15 residues. The CDR3 protein is CATSRTGGASREQYF. The CDR3 DNA sequence: TGTGCCACCAGCAGGACAGGGGGAGCCTCGAGGGAGCAGTACTTC.

The V call is TRBV6-6, the J call TRBJ1-1; D is undetermined. The V end was cut by 2 bases, the J end by 4 bases, with 8 bases between. Germline V gives CDR1 MNHNY, CDR2 SVGAGI (reference sequence). This CDR3 has 13 residues. CDR3 region: CASSYRSGTEAFF. The DNA for the CDR3 is TGTGCCAGCAGTTACAGAAGCGGCACTGAAGCTTTCTTT.

The chain is built from TRBV9 and TRBJ1-1; 7 bases map to TRBD1. CDR1 and CDR2 (germline): SGDLS, YYNGEE. V trimming: 8 bases; J trimming: 6 bases; junction bases outside the gene matches: 7. CDR3 length equals 12 residues. The CDR3 DNA is TGTGCCAGTCAGGGGGGTGCAGCTGAAGCTTTCTTT. Its translation: CASQGGAAEAFF.

V is TRBV4-1 and J is TRBJ2-7, with no clear D. This CDR3 has 13 amino acids. Germline V lookup: CDR1 MGHRA, CDR2 YSYEKL. V was clipped by 4 bases and J by 2 bases, with 9 bases between them. The CDR3 spells CASSPSEAYEQYF. DNA for the CDR3: TGCGCCAGCAGCCCTAGTGAGGCCTACGAGCAGTACTTC.

This clone was seen a single time. The rearrangement joins TRBV30 to TRBJ1-3, with D perhaps TRBD1 (5 bases). The CDR3 sequence is 15 residues long. Germline CDR1 is GTSNPN and CDR2 is SVGIG (reference sequence). Deletions cut 0 bases from V and 2 bases from J, with 11 bases between. The CDR3 DNA is TGTGCCTGGAGTGTACTAAGGGGTACTGGAAACACCATATATTTT. Its translation is CAWSVLRGTGNTIYF.

The chain uses TRBV2 and TRBJ2-7; 7 bases are shared with TRBD2. With V trimmed by 1 base and J by 3 bases, 6 bases remained unmatched. Germline V gene data show CDR1 as SNHLY and CDR2 as FYNNEI. The CDR3 spans 15 residues. This CDR3 is CASSEGGGSGYEQYF. The CDR3 bases are TGTGCCAGCAGTGAAGGGGGCGGGAGTGGCTACGAGCAGTACTTC.

The gene calls are TRBV5-4 and TRBJ2-7; TRBD2 aligns across 12 bases. This CDR3 is 16 amino acids long. Trimming cost V 4 bases and J 1 base; bases outside gene matches: 6. The germline CDR1 and CDR2 sequences are SGHNT and YYREEE (reference sequence). CDR3 coding DNA: TGTGCCAGCAGCAACTCACTAGCGGGAGGTTCCTACGAGCAGTACTTC. It specifies CASSNSLAGGSYEQYF. The entire variable domain, with the rest obtained from reference TRBV5-4 and TRBJ2-7, is as follows: ETGVTQSPTHLIKTRGQQVTLRCSSQSGHNTVSWYQQALGQGPQFIFQYYREEENGRGNFPPRFSGLQFPNYSSELNVNALELDDSALYLCASSNSLAGGSYEQYFGPGTRLTVT.

The V and J genes are TRBV6-2 or TRBV6-3 and TRBJ2-1; 9 bases match TRBD2. V dropped 6 bases and J dropped 6; count of bases not matched to a gene: 6. Germline V gives CDR1 MNHEY, CDR2 SVGEGT. The CDR3 extends over 14 amino acids. The CDR3 protein is CASSPAGGINEQFF. The CDR3 DNA sequence: TGTGCCAGCAGCCCTGCGGGGGGGATCAATGAGCAGTTCTTC.

Only a few counts were recorded for this clone. The chain employs TRBV7-9 and TRBJ1-2, with 10 bases identical to TRBD1. There are 14 residues in the CDR3. From germline, CDR1 is SEHNR and CDR2 FQNEAQ (reference sequence). The trim removed 1 base at V and 7 bases at J, leaving 3 bases unmatched. CDR3 protein: CASSLGQGASGYTF. CDR3 coding DNA: TGTGCCAGCAGCTTAGGACAGGGGGCGAGTGGCTACACCTTC.

The chain has TRBV24-1 and TRBJ1-4; D call uncertain. The CDR3 spans 14 residues. Germline values: CDR1 KGHDR, CDR2 SFDVKD. Trimming took 0 bases from V and 10 from J, leaving 11 bases between them. CDR3 coding DNA: TGTGCCACCAGTGATTTGACCGATTCGGGAAAACTGTTTTTT. Protein sequence: CATSDLTDSGKLFF.

The rearrangement links TRBV27 to TRBJ2-7, with TRBD1 matching over 9 bases. V gave up 4 bases and J gave up 6 bases; unmatched junction bases: 4. Germline V lookup: CDR1 MNHEY, CDR2 SMNVEV (reference sequence). This CDR3 comprises 13 residues. The CDR3, as DNA: TGTGCCAGCAGTTGGGACAGGGAAGGCGAGCAGTACTTC. Translating it yields CASSWDREGEQYF.

The chain combines TRBV5-1 with TRBJ2-5, with TRBD1 matching over 7 bases. V shed 3 bases and J 4 bases; nucleotides not matched to a gene: 6. The CDR3 runs 14 residues. The germline V gene encodes CDR1 SGHRS and CDR2 YFSETQ. This chain's CDR3 is CASSSSTGLETQYF. DNA of the CDR3: TGCGCCAGCAGCTCATCGACAGGGTTAGAGACCCAGTACTTC.

The rearrangement links TRBV6-6 to TRBJ2-3, with 8 bases identical to TRBD1. Trimming removed 5 bases from V and 0 bases from J; junction bases left unmatched: 4. Germline V lookup: CDR1 MNHNY, CDR2 SVGAGI (reference sequence). The CDR3 covers 15 residues. Here the CDR3 DNA reads TGTGCCAGCAGTGACAGGGGTCCTAGCACAGATACGCAGTATTTT. Encoded protein: CASSDRGPSTDTQYF.

The chain couples TRBV19 to TRBJ2-3; TRBD2 matches 7 bases. The ends lost 6 bases at V and 5 bases at J; junction bases unmatched: 11. This CDR3 has 15 amino acids. CDR1 is LNHDA, CDR2 SQIVND, per germline (reference sequence). This chain's CDR3 is CASSLPGGGEDTQYF. CDR3 coding DNA: TGTGCCAGTAGCTTGCCGGGGGGAGGGGAAGATACGCAGTATTTT. Full variable domain (remainder filled in from reference TRBV19 and TRBJ2-3): DGGITQSPKYLFRKEGQNVTLSCEQNLNHDAMYWYRQDPGQGLRLIYYSQIVNDFQKGDIAEGYSVSREKKESFPLTVTSAQKNPTAFYLCASSLPGGGEDTQYFGPGTRLTVL.

This chain uses TRBV11-3 with TRBJ2-7; TRBD1 matches 7 bases. CDR3 length: 14 residues. Germline V lookup: CDR1 SGHNT, CDR2 YENEEA. J was trimmed by 1 base and V by 5 bases; bases with no gene match: 5. The chain's CDR3 is CASSLSGQSYEQYF. DNA of the CDR3: TGTGCCAGCAGCCTATCGGGACAGTCCTACGAGCAGTACTTC.